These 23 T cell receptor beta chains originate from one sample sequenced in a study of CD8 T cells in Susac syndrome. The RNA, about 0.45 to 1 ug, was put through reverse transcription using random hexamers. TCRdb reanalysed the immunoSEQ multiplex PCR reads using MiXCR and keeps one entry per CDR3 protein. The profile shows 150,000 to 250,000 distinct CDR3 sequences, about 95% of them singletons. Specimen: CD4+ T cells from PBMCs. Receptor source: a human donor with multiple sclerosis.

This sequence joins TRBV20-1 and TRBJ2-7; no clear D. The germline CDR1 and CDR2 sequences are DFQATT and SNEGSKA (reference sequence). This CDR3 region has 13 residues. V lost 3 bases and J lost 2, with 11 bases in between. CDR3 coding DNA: TGCAGTGCTAGGGTAAGGAGTCCCTACGAGCAGTACTTC. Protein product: CSARVRSPYEQYF.

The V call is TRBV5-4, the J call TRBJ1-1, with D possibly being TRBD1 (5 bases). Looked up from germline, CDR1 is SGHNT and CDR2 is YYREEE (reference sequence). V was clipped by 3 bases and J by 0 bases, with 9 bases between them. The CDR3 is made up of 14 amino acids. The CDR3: CASSYGHLNTEAFF. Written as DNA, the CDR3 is TGTGCCAGCAGCTACGGACACCTGAACACTGAAGCTTTCTTT.

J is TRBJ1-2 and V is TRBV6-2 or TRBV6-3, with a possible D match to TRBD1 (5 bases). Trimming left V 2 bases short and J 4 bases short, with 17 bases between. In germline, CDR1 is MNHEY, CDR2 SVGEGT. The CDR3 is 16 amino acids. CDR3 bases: TGTGCCAGCAGTTACCCCGACAGCTCCTACGGCTATGGCTACACCTTC. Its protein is CASSYPDSSYGYGYTF.

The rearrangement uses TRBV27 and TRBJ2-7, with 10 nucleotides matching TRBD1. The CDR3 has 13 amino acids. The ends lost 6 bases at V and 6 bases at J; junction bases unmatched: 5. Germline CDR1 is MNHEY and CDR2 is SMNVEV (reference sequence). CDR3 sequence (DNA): TGTGCCAGCAGAGGGACAGGGGTCCCCGAGCAGTACTTC. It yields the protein CASRGTGVPEQYF.

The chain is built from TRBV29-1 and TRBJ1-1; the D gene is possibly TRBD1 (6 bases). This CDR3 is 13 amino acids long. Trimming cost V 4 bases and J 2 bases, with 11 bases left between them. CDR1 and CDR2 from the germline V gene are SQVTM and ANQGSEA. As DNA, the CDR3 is TGCAGCGTTGCTAGGGGGTTTAACACTGAAGCTTTCTTT. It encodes CSVARGFNTEAFF.

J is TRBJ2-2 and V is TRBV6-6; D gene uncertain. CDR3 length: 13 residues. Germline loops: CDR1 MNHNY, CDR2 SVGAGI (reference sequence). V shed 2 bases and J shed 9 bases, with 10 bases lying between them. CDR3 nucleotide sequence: TGTGCCAGCAGTTACCCGCCCGGCTGGGAGCTGTTTTTT. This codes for CASSYPPGWELFF.

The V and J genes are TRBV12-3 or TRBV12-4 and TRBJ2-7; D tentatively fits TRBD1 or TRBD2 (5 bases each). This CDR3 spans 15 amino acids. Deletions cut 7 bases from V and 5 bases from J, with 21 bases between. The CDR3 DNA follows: TGTGCCAGCACCAAAACGGGGACCCGGGACCACGAGCAGTACTTC. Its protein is CASTKTGTRDHEQYF.

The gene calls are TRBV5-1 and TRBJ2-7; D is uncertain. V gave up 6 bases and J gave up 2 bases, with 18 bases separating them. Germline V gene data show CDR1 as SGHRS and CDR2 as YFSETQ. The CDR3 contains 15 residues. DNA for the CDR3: TGCGCCAGCATCCTCCAAGCGATACGACCCTACGAGCAGTACTTC. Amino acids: CASILQAIRPYEQYF.

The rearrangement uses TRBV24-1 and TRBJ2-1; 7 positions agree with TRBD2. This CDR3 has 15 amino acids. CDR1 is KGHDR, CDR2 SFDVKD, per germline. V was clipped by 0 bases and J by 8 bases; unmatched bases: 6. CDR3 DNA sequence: TGTGCCACCAGTGATTTGCGGACTAGAGGGGATGAGCAGTTCTTC. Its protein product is CATSDLRTRGDEQFF.

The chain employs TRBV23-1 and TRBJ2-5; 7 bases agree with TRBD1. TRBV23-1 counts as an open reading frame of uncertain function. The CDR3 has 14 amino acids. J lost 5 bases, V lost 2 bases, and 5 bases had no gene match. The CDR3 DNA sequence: TGCGCCAGCAGTCAAGTCACAGGGGTGGAGACCCAGTACTTC. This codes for CASSQVTGVETQYF.

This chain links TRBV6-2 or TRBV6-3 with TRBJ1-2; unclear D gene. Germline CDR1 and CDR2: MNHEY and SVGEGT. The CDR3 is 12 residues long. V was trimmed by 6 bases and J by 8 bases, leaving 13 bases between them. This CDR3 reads CASSPAVHGYTF. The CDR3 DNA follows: TGTGCCAGCAGCCCGGCGGTCCACGGCTACACCTTC.

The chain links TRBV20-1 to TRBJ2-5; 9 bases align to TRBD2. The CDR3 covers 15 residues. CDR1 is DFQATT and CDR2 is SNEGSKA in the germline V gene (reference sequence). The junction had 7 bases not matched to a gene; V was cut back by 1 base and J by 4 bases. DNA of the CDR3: TGCAGTGCTAGAGTTTTAGCGGGGGCGAGAGAGACCCAGTACTTC. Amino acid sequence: CSARVLAGARETQYF.

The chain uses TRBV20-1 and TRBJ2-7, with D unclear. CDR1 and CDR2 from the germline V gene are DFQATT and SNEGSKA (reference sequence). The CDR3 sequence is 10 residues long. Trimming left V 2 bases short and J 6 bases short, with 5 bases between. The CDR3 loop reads CSARFVEQYF. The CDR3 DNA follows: TGCAGTGCTAGATTTGTCGAGCAGTACTTC.

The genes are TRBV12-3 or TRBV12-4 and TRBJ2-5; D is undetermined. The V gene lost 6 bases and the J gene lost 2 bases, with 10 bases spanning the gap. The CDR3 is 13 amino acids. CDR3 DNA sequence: TGTGCCAGCAGCGGAAGAGGACAAGAGACCCAGTACTTC. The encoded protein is CASSGRGQETQYF.

CDR3 in DNA: TGTGCCAGCAGTGGACAGGGGGGGAAAGAAGCTTTCTTT. Translating it yields CASSGQGGKEAFF. This rearrangement joins TRBV6-5 to TRBJ1-1; 10 bases line up with TRBD1. This CDR3 comprises 13 residues. The V segment lost 5 bases and the J segment 8 bases; nucleotides outside the gene matches: 5. Germline-derived CDR1 and CDR2 are MNHEY and SVGAGI.

CDR3 region: CSVDHTLGDPETQYF. In DNA, the CDR3 is TGCAGCGTTGACCATACATTAGGGGACCCAGAGACCCAGTACTTC. The V gene is TRBV29-1, the J gene TRBJ2-5; D tentatively fits TRBD1 or TRBD2 (5 bases each). Germline V CDR1 and CDR2: SQVTM, ANQGSEA. Trimming left V 3 bases short and J 4 bases short, with 18 bases between. The CDR3 is 15 amino acids. Full variable domain (rest looked up from reference TRBV29-1 and TRBJ2-5): SAVISQKPSRDICQRGTSLTIQCQVDSQVTMMFWYRQQPGQSLTLIATANQGSEATYESGFVIDKFPISRPNLTFSTLTVSNMSPEDSSIYLCSVDHTLGDPETQYFGPGTRLLVL.

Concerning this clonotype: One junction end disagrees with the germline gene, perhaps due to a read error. The CDR3, as DNA: TGCGCAGTGGCCCCCTTGCACGAGCAGTACTTC. Translated: CAVAPLHEQYF. The chain is built from TRBV7-9 and TRBJ2-7; unclear D gene. There are 11 residues in the CDR3. Looked up from germline, CDR1 is SEHNR and CDR2 is FQNEAQ (reference sequence). The entire variable domain, with the rest obtained from reference TRBV7-9 and TRBJ2-7, is as follows: DTGVSQNPRHKITKRGQNVTFRCDPISEHNRLYWYRQTLGQGPEFLTYFQNEAQLEKSRLLSDRFSAERPKGSFSTLEIQRTEQGDSAMYLCAVAPLHEQYFGPGTRLTVT.

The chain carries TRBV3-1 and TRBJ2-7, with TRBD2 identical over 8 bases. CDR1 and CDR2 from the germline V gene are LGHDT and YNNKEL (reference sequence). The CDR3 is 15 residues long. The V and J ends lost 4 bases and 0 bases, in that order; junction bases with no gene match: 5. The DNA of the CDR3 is TGTGCCAGCAGCCCTGGACTAGCCTACTCCTACGAGCAGTACTTC. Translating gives CASSPGLAYSYEQYF.

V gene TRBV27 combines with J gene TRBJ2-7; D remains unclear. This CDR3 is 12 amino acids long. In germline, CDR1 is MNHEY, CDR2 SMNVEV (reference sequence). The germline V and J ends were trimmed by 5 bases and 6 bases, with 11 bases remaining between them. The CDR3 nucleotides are TGTGCCAGCAGTCTCCCGGGCTCCGAGCAGTACTTC. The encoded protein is CASSLPGSEQYF.

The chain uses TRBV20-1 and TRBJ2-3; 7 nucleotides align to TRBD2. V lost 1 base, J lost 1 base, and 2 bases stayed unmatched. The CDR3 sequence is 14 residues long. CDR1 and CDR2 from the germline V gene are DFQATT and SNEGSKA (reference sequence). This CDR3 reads CSARGLAGTDTQYF. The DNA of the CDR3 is TGCAGTGCTAGAGGTCTAGCGGGCACAGATACGCAGTATTTT.

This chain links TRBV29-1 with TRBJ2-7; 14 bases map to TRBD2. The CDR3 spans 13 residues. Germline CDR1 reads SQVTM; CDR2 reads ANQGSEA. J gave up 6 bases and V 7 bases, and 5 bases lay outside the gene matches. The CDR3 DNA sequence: TGCAGCGCCGGGGGGACTAGCGGGAGCGAGCAGTACTTC. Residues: CSAGGTSGSEQYF.

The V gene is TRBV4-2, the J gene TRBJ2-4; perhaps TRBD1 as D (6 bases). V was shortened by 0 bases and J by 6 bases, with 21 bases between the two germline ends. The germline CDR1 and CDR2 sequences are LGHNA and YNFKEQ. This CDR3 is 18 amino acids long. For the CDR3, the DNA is TGTGCCAGCAGCCAAGAAGCTCTAGCTACCCAGGGGAGAAACATTCAGTACTTC. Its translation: CASSQEALATQGRNIQYF.

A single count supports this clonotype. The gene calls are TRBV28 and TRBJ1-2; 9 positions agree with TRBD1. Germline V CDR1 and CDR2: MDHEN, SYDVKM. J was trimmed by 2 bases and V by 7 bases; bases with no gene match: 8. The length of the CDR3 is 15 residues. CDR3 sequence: CASTDGQGTNYGYTF. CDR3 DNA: TGTGCCAGCACCGACGGACAGGGGACCAACTATGGCTACACCTTC.